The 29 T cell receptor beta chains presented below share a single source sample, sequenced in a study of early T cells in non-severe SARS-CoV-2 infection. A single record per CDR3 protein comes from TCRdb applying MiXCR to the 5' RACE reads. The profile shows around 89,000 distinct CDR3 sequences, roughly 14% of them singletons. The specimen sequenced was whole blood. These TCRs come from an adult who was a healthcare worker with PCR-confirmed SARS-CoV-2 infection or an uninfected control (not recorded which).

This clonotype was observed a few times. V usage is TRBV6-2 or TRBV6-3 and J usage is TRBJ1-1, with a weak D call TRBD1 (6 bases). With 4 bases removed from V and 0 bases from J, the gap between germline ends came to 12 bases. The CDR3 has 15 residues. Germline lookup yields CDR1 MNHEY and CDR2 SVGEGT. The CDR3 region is CASSWSGTMNTEAFF. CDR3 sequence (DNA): TGTGCCAGCAGTTGGTCCGGGACAATGAACACTGAAGCTTTCTTT.

The CDR3 DNA follows: TGCGCCAGCAGCTTGTTTTTGGATCCGACCTCCACAGATACGCAGTATTTT. Translating it yields CASSLFLDPTSTDTQYF. The chain links TRBV5-1 to TRBJ2-3; D unclear. The CDR3 is 17 amino acids. Trimming shortened V by 1 base and J by 2 bases, and 17 bases separated the two germline ends. CDR1 SGHRS and CDR2 YFSETQ come from the germline V gene.

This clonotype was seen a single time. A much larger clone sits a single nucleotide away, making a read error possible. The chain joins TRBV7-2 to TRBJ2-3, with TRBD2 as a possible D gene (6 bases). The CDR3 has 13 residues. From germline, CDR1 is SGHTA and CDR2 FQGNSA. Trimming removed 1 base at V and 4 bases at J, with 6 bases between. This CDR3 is CTSSLGGADTQYF. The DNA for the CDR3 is TGTACCAGCAGCTTAGGGGGGGCAGATACGCAGTATTTT.

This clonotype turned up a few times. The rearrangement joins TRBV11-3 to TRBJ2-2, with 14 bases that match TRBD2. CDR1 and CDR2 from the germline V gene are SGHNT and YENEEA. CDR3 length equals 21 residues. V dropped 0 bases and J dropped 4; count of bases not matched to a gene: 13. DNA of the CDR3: TGTGCCAGCAGCTTAGATCTAATGGGACTAGCGGGGGCCTCGGGCACCGGGGAGCTGTTTTTT. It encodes CASSLDLMGLAGASGTGELFF.

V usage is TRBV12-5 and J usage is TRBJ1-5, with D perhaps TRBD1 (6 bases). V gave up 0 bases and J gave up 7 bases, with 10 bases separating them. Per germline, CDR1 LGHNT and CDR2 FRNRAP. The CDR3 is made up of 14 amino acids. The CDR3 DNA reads TGTGCTAGTGGTTTGGTACTGGGGGCCCAGCCCCAGCATTTT. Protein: CASGLVLGAQPQHF.

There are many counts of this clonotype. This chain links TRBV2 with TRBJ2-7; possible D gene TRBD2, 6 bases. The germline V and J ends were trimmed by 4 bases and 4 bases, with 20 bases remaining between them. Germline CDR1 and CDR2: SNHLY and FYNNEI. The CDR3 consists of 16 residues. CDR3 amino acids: CASSGLVSGQPYEQYV. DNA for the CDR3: TGTGCCAGCAGTGGCTTGGTGAGCGGGCAACCTTACGAGCAGTACGTC.

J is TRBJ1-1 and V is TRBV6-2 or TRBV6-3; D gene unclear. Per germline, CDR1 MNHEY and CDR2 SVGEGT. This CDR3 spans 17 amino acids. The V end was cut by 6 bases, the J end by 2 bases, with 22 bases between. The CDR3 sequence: CASSPDQAGRLNTEAFF. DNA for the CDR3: TGTGCCAGCAGCCCTGATCAGGCGGGCAGACTTAACACTGAAGCTTTCTTT.

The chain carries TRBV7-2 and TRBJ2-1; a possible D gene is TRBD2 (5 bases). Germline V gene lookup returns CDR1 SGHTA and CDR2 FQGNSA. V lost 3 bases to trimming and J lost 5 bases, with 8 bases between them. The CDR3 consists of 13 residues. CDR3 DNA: TGTGCCAGCAGCTTGGAGCGGAACAATGAGCAGTTCTTC. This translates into CASSLERNNEQFF.

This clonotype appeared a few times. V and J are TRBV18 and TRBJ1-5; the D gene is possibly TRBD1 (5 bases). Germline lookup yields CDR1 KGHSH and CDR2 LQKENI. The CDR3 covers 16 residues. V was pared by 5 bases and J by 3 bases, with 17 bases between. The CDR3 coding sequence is TGTGCCAGCTCAGCAGGGAGTCCGGATTTCAATCAGCCCCAGCATTTT. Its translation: CASSAGSPDFNQPQHF.

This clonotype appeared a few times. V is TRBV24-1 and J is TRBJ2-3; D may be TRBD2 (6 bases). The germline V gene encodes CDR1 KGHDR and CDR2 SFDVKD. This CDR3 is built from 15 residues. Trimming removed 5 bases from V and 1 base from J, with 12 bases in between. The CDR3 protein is CATSVEGLGTDTQYF. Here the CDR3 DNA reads TGTGCCACCAGTGTGGAGGGCTTGGGCACAGATACGCAGTATTTT.

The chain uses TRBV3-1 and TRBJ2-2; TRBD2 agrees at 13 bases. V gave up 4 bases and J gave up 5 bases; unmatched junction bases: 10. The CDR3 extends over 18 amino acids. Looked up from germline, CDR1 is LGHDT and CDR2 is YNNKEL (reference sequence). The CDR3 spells CASSPLTAGLAGTGELFF. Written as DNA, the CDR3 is TGTGCCAGCAGCCCCCTAACGGCGGGACTAGCGGGGACCGGGGAGCTGTTTTTT.

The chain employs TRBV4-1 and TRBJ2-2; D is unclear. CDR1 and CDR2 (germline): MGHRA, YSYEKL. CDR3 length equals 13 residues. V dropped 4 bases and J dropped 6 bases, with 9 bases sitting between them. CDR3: CASSRAMSGELFF. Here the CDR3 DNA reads TGCGCCAGCAGCCGAGCCATGTCCGGGGAGCTGTTTTTT.

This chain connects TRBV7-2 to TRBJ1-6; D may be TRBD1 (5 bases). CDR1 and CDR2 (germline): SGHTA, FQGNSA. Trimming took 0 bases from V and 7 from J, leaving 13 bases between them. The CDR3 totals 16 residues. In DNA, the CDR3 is TGTGCCAGCAGCTTAGCGCTTGCAGGGTGGAATTCACCCCTCCACTTT. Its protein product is CASSLALAGWNSPLHF.

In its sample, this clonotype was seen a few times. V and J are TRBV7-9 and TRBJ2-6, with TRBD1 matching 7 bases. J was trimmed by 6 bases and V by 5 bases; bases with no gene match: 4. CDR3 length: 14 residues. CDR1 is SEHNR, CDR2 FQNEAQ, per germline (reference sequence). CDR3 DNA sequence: TGTGCCAGCAGCCGACAGGGTACGGCCAACGTCCTGACTTTC. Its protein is CASSRQGTANVLTF.

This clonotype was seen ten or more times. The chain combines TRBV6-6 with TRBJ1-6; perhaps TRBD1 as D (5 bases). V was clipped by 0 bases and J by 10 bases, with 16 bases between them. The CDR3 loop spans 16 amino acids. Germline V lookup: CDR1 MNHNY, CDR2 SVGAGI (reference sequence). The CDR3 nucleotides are TGTGCCAGCAGTTACTCTCTGTCGGTTTCAGGGTCACCCCTCCACTTT. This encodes CASSYSLSVSGSPLHF.

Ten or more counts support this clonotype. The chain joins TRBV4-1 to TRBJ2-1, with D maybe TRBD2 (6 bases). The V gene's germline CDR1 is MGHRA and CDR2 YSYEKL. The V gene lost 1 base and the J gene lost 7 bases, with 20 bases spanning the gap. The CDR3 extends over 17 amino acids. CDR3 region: CASSQVALALAVNEQFF. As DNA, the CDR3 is TGCGCCAGCAGCCAAGTTGCGCTAGCGCTGGCAGTAAATGAGCAGTTCTTC.

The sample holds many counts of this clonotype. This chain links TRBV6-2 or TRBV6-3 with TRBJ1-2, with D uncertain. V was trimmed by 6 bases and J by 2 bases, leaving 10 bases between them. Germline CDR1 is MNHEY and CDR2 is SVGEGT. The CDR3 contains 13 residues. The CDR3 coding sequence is TGTGCCAGCAGCCCTGGACGCAACTATGGCTACACCTTC. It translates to CASSPGRNYGYTF.

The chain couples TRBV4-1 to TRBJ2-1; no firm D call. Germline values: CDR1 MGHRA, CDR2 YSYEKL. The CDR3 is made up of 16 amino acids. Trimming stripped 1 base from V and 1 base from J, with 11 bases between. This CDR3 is CASSQVDLLSYNEQFF. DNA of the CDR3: TGCGCCAGCAGCCAAGTCGACCTATTATCCTACAATGAGCAGTTCTTC.

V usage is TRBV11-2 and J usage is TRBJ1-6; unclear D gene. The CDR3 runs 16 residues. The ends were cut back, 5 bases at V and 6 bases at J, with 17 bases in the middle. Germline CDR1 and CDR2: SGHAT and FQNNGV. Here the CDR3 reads CASSHSHGQFNSPLHF. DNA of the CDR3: TGTGCCAGCAGCCACTCTCACGGCCAGTTTAATTCACCCCTCCACTTT.

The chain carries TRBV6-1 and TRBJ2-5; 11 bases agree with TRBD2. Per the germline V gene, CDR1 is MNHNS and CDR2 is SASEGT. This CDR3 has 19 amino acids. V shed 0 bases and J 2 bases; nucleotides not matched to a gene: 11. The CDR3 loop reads CASSEAVMLAGGDQETQYF. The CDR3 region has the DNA TGTGCCAGCAGTGAAGCTGTTATGCTAGCGGGGGGCGATCAAGAGACCCAGTACTTC.

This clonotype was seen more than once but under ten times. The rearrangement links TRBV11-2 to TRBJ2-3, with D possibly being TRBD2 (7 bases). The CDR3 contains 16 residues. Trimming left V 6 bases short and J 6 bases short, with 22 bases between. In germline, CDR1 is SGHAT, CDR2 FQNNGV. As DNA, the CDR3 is TGTGCCAGCAGACGTTTCGGGGGGCAGGGTGGCGATACGCAGTATTTT. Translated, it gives CASRRFGGQGGDTQYF.

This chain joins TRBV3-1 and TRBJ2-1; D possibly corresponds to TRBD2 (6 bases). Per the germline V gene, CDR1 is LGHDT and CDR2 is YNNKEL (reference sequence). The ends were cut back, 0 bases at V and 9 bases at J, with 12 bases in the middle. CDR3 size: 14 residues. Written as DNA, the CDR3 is TGTGCCAGCAGCCAAGAACTGGGGGGAAGTGAGCAGTTCTTC. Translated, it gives CASSQELGGSEQFF.

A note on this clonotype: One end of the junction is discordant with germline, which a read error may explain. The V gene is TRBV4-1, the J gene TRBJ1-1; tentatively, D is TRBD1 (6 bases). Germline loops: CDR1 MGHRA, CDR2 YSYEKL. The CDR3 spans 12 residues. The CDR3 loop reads CASSQGDRTIIF. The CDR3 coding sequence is TGCGCCAGCAGCCAAGGAGACAGGACTATCATCTTT.

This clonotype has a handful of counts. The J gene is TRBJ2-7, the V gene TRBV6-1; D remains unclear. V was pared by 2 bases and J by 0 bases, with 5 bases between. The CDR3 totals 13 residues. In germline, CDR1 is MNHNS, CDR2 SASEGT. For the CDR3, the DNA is TGTGCCAGCAGTGAATCTAGCTCCTACGAGCAGTACGTC. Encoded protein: CASSESSSYEQYV.

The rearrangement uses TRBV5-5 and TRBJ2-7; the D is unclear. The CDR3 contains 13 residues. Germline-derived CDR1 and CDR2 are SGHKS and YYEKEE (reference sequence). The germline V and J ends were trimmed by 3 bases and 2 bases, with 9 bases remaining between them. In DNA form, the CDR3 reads TGTGCCAGCAGCTCGACTGGGACCTACGAGCAGTACGTC. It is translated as CASSSTGTYEQYV.

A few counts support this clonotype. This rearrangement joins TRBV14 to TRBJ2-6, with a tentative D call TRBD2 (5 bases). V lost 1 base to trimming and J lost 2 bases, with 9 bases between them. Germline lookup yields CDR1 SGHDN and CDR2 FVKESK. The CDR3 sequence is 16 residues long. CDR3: CASSQGSGAGANVLTF. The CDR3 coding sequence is TGTGCCAGCAGCCAAGGGTCCGGGGCTGGGGCCAACGTCCTGACTTTC.

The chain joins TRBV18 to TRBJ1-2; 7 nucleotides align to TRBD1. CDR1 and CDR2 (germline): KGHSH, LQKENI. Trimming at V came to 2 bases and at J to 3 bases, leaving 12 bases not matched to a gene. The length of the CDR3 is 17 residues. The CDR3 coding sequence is TGTGCCAGCTCACCAGACAGGGATAGTTATATCGACTATGGCTACACCTTC. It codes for CASSPDRDSYIDYGYTF.

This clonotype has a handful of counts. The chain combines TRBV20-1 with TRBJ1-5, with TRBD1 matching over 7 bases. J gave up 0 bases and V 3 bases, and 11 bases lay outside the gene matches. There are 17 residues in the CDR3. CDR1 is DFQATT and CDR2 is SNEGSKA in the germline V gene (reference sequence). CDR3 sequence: CSASSGTAVNSNQPQHF. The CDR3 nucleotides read TGCAGTGCTAGTAGTGGGACAGCAGTTAATAGCAATCAGCCCCAGCATTTT.

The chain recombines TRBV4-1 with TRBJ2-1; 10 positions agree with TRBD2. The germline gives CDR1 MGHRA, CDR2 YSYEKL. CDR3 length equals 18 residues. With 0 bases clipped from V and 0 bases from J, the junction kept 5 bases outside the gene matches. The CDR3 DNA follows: TGCGCCAGCAGCCAAGATCGAGCGGGGGGGAGCTCCTACAATGAGCAGTTCTTC. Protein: CASSQDRAGGSSYNEQFF.